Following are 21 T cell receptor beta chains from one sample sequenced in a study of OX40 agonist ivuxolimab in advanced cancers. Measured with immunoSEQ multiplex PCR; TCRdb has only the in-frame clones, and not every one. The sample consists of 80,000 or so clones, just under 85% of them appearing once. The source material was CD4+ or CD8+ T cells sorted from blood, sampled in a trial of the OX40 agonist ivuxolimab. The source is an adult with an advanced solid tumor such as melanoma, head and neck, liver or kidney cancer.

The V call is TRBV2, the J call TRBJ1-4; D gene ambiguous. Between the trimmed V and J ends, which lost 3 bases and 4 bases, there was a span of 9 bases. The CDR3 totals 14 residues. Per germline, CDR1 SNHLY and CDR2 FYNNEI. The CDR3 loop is CASSEAVSNEKLFF. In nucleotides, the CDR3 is TGTGCCAGCAGTGAGGCCGTTAGTAATGAAAAACTGTTTTTT.

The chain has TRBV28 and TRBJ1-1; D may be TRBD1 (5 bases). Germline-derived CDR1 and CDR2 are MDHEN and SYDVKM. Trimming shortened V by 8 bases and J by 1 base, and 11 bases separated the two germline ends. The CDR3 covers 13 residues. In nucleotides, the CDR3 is TGTGCCAGCTTTGGGGCGCCGAACACTGAAGCTTTCTTT. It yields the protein CASFGAPNTEAFF. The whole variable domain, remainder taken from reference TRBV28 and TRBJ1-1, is DVKVTQSSRYLVKRTGEKVFLECVQDMDHENMFWYRQDPGLGLRLIYFSYDVKMKEKGDIPEGYSVSREKKERFSLILESASTNQTSMYLCASFGAPNTEAFFGQGTRLTVV.

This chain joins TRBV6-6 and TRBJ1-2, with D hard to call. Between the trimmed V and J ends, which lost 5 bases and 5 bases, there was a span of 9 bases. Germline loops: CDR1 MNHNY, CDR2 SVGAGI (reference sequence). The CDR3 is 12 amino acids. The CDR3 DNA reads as TGTGCCAGCAGTAGTAGAGTATATGGCTACACCTTC. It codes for CASSSRVYGYTF.

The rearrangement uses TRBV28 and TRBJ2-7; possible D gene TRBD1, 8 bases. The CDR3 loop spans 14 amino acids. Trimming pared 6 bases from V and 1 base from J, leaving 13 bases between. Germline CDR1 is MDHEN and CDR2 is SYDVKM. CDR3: CASRQQGGSYEQYF. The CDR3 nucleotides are TGTGCCAGCAGACAACAGGGGGGGTCCTACGAGCAGTACTTC.

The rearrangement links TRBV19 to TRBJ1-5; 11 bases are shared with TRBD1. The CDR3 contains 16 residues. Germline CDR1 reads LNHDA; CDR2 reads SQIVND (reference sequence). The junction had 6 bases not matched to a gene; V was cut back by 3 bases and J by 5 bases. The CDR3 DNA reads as TGTGCCAGTAGTATGATGGGACAGGGGGTTCATCAGCCCCAGCATTTT. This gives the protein CASSMMGQGVHQPQHF.

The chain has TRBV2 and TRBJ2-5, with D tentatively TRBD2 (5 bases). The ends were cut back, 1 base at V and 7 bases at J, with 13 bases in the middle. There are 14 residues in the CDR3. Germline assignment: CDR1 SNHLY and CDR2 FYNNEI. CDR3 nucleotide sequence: TGTGCCAGCAGTGAAGAGCGGAACCTAGGGACCCAGTACTTC. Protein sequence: CASSEERNLGTQYF.

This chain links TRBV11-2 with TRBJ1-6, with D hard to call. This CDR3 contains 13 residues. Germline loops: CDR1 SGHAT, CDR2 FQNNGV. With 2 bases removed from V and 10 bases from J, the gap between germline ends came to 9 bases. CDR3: CASSLNLASPLHF. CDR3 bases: TGTGCCAGCAGCTTAAACTTAGCATCACCCCTCCACTTT.

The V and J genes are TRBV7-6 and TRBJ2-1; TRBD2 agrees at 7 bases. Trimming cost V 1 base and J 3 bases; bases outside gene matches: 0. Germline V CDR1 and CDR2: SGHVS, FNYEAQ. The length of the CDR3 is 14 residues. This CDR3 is CASSLGGGYNEQFF. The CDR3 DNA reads TGTGCCAGCAGCTTAGGGGGGGGCTACAATGAGCAGTTCTTC.

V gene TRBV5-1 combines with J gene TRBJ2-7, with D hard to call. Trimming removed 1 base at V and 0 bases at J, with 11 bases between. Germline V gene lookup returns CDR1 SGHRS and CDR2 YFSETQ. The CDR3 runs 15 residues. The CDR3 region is CASSLSPSASYEQYF. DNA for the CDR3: TGCGCCAGCAGCTTGTCCCCGTCCGCCTCCTACGAGCAGTACTTC.

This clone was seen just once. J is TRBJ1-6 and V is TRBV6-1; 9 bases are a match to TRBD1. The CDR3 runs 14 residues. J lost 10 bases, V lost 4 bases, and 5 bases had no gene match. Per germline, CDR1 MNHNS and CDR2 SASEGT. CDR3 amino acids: CASSGGGQGSPLHF. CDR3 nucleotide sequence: TGTGCCAGCAGTGGGGGGGGACAGGGATCACCCCTCCACTTT.

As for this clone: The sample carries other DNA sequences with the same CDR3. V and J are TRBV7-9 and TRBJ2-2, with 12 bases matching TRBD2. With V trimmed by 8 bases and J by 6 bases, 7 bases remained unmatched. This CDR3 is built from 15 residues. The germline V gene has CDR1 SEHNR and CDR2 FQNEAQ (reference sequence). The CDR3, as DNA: TGTGCCAGCTCACGACTAGCGGGGGTAGCCGGGGAGCTGTTTTTT. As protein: CASSRLAGVAGELFF.

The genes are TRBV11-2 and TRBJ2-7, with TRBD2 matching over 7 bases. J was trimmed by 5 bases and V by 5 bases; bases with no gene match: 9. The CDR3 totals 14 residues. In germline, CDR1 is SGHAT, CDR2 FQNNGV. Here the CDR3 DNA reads TGTGCCAGCAGCGCCTCAAGACTAGCCGACGAGCAGTACTTC. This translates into CASSASRLADEQYF.

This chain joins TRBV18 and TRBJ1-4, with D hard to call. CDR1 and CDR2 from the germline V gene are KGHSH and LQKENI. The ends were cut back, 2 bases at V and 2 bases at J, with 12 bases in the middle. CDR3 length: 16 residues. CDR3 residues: CASSPVRGVTNEKLFF. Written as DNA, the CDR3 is TGTGCCAGCTCACCAGTCCGGGGTGTGACTAATGAAAAACTGTTTTTT.

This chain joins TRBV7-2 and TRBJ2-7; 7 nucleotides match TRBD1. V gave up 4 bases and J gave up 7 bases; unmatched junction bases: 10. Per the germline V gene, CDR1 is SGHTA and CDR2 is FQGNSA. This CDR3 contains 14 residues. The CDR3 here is CASSSRTGVEEQYF. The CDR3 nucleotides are TGTGCCAGCAGCTCTAGGACAGGTGTGGAGGAGCAGTACTTC.

In DNA form, the CDR3 reads TGTGCCAGCAGCTTGAAGACGGGCTATAATGAAAAACTGTTTTTT. As protein: CASSLKTGYNEKLFF. J is TRBJ1-4 and V is TRBV5-4; no firm D call. With 1 base removed from V and 4 bases from J, the gap between germline ends came to 11 bases. Per germline, CDR1 SGHNT and CDR2 YYREEE (reference sequence). CDR3 length: 15 residues.

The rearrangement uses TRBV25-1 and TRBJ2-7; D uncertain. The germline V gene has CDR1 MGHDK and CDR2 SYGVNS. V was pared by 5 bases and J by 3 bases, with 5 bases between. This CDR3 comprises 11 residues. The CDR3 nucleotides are TGTGCCAGCAGTATCCGCTACGAGCAGTACTTC. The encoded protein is CASSIRYEQYF.

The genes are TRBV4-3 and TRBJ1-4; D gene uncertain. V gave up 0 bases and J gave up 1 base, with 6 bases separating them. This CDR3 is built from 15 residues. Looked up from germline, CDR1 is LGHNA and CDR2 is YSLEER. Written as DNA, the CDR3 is TGCGCCAGCAGCCAAGATCCGGGAACTAATGAAAAACTGTTTTTT. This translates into CASSQDPGTNEKLFF.

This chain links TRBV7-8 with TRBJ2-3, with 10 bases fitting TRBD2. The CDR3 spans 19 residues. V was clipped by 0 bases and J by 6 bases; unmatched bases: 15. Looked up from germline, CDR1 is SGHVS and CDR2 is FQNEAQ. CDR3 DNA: TGTGCCAGCAGCTTAGCGGAGGGGACTAGCGCTGTAAGAAGGGATACGCAGTATTTT. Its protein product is CASSLAEGTSAVRRDTQYF.

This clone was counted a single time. As DNA, the CDR3 is TGTGCCAGTAGTGCTCATAGCGGGGGGAACACCGGGGAGCTGTTTTTT. As protein: CASSAHSGGNTGELFF. The rearrangement links TRBV19 to TRBJ2-2; 9 bases are shared with TRBD2. The CDR3 has 16 amino acids. Trimming at V came to 5 bases and at J to 1 base, leaving 5 bases not matched to a gene. Looked up from germline, CDR1 is LNHDA and CDR2 is SQIVND (reference sequence). Looking up the rest from reference TRBV19 and TRBJ2-2 gives the full variable domain: DGGITQSPKYLFRKEGQNVTLSCEQNLNHDAMYWYRQDPGQGLRLIYYSQIVNDFQKGDIAEGYSVSREKKESFPLTVTSAQKNPTAFYLCASSAHSGGNTGELFFGEGSRLTVL.

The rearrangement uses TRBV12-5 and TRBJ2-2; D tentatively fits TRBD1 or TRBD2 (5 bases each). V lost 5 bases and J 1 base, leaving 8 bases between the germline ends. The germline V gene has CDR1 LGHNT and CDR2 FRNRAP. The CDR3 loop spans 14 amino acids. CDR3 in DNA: TGTGCTAGTGGTGAGGGACGGAACACCGGGGAGCTGTTTTTT. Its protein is CASGEGRNTGELFF.

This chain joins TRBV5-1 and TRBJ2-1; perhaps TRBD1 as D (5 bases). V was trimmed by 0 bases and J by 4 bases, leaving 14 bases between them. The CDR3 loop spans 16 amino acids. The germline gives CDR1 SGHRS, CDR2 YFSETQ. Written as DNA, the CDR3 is TGCGCCAGCAGCTTGGGACAGTTTCGATTATACAATGAGCAGTTCTTC. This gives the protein CASSLGQFRLYNEQFF. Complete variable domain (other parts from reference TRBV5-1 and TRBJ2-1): KAGVTQTPRYLIKTRGQQVTLSCSPISGHRSVSWYQQTPGQGLQFLFEYFSETQRNKGNFPGRFSGRQFSNSRSEMNVSTLELGDSALYLCASSLGQFRLYNEQFFGPGTRLTVL.